This T cell receptor beta chain was captured in a study of post-analysis software for immune sequencing data. Turning to the study itself: Both relapsing-remitting and secondary progressive multiple sclerosis featured among the disease courses, as did progressive-relapsing multiple sclerosis.

Study-wide points: Elevated frequency relative to controls characterized 4 or 5 TRBV segments in patients, TRBV5-6, TRBV5-1 and TRBV20-1 among them. Among multiple sclerosis patients, normalized Chao1 diversity was significantly below that of controls. F measure clustering grouped samples strongly by preparation batch.

In its sample, this clonotype was seen a few times. Its antigen remains unknown. Germline-derived CDR1 and CDR2 are DFQATT and SNEGSKA (reference sequence). V gave up 1 base and J gave up 3 bases; unmatched junction bases: 2. This CDR3 is 15 amino acids long. Carried by the TCR beta cDNA libraries were unique molecular identifiers. Input of about 0.95 to 11 million T cells yielded 550,000 or so cDNA molecules. TCRdb independently ran MiXCR on the PCR reads; one entry per CDR3 protein. The table lists hundreds of thousands of distinct CDR3 sequences, around 64% of them singletons. Sequenced material: blood. The chain combines TRBV20-1 with TRBJ2-5; TRBD2 aligns across 13 bases. The clonotype originates from a girl aged 2 to 9 with multiple sclerosis. As DNA, the CDR3 is TGCAGTGCTAGAGGGACTAGCGGGAGAGAAGAGACCCAGTACTTC. Translation gives CSARGTSGREETQYF.